The sequence of this T cell receptor beta chain was determined in a study of blood T cell repertoires in COVID-19. On the study more broadly: COVID-19 samples, acute and convalescent, were from the United States, Italy and Spain. Sample material is recorded as cDNA or gDNA derived from T cells, B-cell-depleted T cells, or PBMCs.

The protocol was immunoSEQ multiplex PCR, while the TCRdb copy is restricted to in-frame clones and leaves out a portion. This sample has about 200,000 clones, with around 86% found just once. Germline CDR1 is SGHTA and CDR2 is FQGNSA. The CDR3 totals 15 residues. V shed 5 bases and J 2 bases; nucleotides not matched to a gene: 7. This clone was detected only once. Clinical histories supplied by participants themselves formed the basis of cohort assignment. The receptor was isolated from a man in his forties or fifties with acute COVID-19. Sequencing used PBMCs or T cells enriched from blood (not recorded which). The gene calls are TRBV7-2 and TRBJ2-7; 9 bases align to TRBD2. CDR3 nucleotides: TGTGCCAGCAGCCCCATGACTAGCGGAGCCTACGAGCAGTACTTC. Its translation: CASSPMTSGAYEQYF.